This T cell receptor (beta chain) is from a study of beta chain features in type 1 diabetes. V was trimmed by 4 bases and J by 5 bases, leaving 6 bases between them. The CDR3 spans 11 residues. CDR1 MNHEY and CDR2 SMNVEV come from the germline V gene (reference sequence). Details on this clone: What it binds is unknown.

Overall study results and limits: For type 1 diabetes patients, VDJ junctions showed fewer insertions and more deletions. Naive, central memory and Treg TCRB repertoires seemed to resemble each other more closely in patients than they did in healthy donors. When Type 1 diabetes patients were examined, their TCRB CDR3s proved moderately but significantly shorter in all four CD4+ subsets.

cDNA synthesis used the whole RNA isolate, giving expressed TCRB sequences. Produced via immunoSEQ multiplex PCR; TCRdb's table is partial and in-frame only. Among 600,000 or so clones listed, over 12% were seen once. The J gene is TRBJ2-7, the V gene TRBV27; no definite D call. The sample comprised naive CD4+ T cells from blood. This clonotype was obtained from a man in his late teens or twenties with type 1 diabetes. CDR3 DNA: TGTGCCAGCAGTTCGTACCACGAGCAGTACTTC. It encodes CASSSYHEQYF.